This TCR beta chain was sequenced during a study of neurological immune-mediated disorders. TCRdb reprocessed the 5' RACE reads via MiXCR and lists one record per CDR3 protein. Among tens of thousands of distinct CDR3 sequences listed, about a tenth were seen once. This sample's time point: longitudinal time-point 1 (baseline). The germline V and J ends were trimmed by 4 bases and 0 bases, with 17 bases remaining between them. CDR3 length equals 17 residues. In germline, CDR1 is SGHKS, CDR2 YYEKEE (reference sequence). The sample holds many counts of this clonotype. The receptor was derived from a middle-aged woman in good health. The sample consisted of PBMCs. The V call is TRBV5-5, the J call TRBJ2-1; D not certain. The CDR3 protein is CASSIRTLDNSYNEQFF. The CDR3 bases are TGTGCCAGCAGCATACGAACCTTAGACAACTCCTACAATGAGCAGTTCTTC.